This TCR beta chain comes out of a study of T cell changes during pregnancy in multiple sclerosis. Assay: immunoSEQ multiplex PCR; the TCRdb copy retains only in-frame clones and omits some. The sample carries roughly 99,000 clones, around 90% recorded once. The V gene's germline CDR1 is MNHEY and CDR2 SMNVEV (reference sequence). The V segment lost 8 bases and the J segment 3 bases; nucleotides outside the gene matches: 19. The CDR3 is made up of 17 amino acids. This specimen was peripheral blood, taken in the third trimester of pregnancy. This sequence originates from a female donor in good health, enrolled as a control in a pregnancy study. This chain connects TRBV27 to TRBJ2-7; 7 nucleotides match TRBD1. The CDR3 sequence: CASSGRDRRGYGYEQYF. In DNA form, the CDR3 reads TGTGCCAGCTCTGGAAGGGACAGACGGGGATATGGCTACGAGCAGTACTTC.